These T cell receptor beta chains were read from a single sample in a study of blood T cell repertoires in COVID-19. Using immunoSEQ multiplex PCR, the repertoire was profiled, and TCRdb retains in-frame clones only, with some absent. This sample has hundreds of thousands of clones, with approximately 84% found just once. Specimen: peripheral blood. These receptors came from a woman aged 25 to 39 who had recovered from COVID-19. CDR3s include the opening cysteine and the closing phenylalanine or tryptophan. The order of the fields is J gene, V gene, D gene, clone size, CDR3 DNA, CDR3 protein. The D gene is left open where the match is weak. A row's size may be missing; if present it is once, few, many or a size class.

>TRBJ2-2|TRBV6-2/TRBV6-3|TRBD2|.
TGTGCCAGCAGTCTCGGGACTACCAACACCGGGGAGCTGTTTTTT
CASSLGTTNTGELFF
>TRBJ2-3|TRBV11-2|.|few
TGTGCCAGCAGCCTGGGGCCGTTAAGCACAGATACGCAGTATTTT
CASSLGPLSTDTQYF
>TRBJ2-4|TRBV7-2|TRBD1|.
TGTGCCAGCAGCGACTCGACAGGGTGGACAGACATTCAGTACTTC
CASSDSTGWTDIQYF
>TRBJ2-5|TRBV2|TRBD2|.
TGTGCCAGCAGCGGTGGATCGGGACTAGCCACCCAGGAGTACTTC
CASSGGSGLATQEYF
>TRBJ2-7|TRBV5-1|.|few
TGCGCCAGCAGCTTGAACGATCCAGGGAACGAGCAGTACTTC
CASSLNDPGNEQYF
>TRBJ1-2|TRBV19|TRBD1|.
TGTGCCAGTAGTAGGGATACAGGGGTGATAAACTATGGCTACACCTTC
CASSRDTGVINYGYTF
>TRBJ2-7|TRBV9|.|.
TGTGCCAGCAGCGTAGAAGGGGTAGGCTACGAGCAGTACTTC
CASSVEGVGYEQYF
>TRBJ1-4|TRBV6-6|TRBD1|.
TGTGCCAGCACCCCGGGACAGTTTAATGAAAAACTGTTTTTT
CASTPGQFNEKLFF
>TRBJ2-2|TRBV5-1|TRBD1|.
TGCGCCAGCAGCAATCTACAGGGGGCCGGGGAGCTGTTTTTT
CASSNLQGAGELFF
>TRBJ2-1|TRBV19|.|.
TGTGCCAGTAGTATTGCGAGCTCCTACAATGAGCAGTTCTTC
CASSIASSYNEQFF
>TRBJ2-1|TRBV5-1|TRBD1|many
TGCGCCAGCAGCGAGGGACAGGGCGTTAAAGTCCCTTACAATGAGCAGTTCTTC
CASSEGQGVKVPYNEQFF
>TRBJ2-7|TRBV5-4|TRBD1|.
TGTGCCAGCAGCTCTCGGACAGGGGACTACGAGCAGTACTTC
CASSSRTGDYEQYF
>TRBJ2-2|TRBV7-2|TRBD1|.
TGTGCCAGCAGCTTAGTAGGACAGGGGACCGGGGAGCTGTTTTTT
CASSLVGQGTGELFF
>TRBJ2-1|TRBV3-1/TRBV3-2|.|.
TGTGCCAGCAGCCAAGATTCTGCCGATCAGAATGAGCAGTTCTTC
CASSQDSADQNEQFF
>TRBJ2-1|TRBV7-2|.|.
TGTGCCAGCACCCATCCCGGGGGTTACAATGAGCAGTTCTTC
CASTHPGGYNEQFF
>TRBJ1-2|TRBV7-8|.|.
TGTGCCAGCAGCTTAGGTCCGAGTGGCTACACCTTC
CASSLGPSGYTF
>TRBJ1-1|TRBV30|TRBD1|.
TGTGCCTGGGCCCGGGACAGGGGAAGCACTGAAGCTTTCTTT
CAWARDRGSTEAFF
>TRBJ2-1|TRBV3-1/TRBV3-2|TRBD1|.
TGTGCCAGCAGCCAACAATTGACAGGGGGCGGGGGTGAGCAGTTCTTC
CASSQQLTGGGGEQFF
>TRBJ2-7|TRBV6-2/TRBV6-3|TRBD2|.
TGTGCCAGCAGTTACGGAACTAGCGGGAGCTACGAGCAGTACTTC
CASSYGTSGSYEQYF
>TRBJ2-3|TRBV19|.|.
TGTGCCAGTAGCCTTACTCAGGAAACCACAGATACGCAGTATTTT
CASSLTQETTDTQYF
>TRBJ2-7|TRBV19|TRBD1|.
TGTGCCAGTAGATCTACCGGGACAGGAGTCTCCTACGAGCAGTACTTC
CASRSTGTGVSYEQYF
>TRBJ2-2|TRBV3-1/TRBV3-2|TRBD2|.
TGTGCCAGCAGCCAATCGACTAGCCCCGGGGAGCTGTTTTTT
CASSQSTSPGELFF
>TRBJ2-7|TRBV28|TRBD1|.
TGTGCCAGCAGTTTGATAGAACAGGGGGGTTACGAGCAGTACTTC
CASSLIEQGGYEQYF
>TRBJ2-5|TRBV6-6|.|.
TGTGCCAGCATCCAGGCGGGGTTAGACCCGGGGACCCAGTACTTC
CASIQAGLDPGTQYF
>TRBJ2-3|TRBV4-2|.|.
TGTGCCAGCAGCCAAGAGGGGCAACCTAGCACAGATACGCAGTATTTT
CASSQEGQPSTDTQYF
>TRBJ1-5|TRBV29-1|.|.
TGCAGCGTTACGGACACCTACAATCAGCCCCAGCATTTT
CSVTDTYNQPQHF
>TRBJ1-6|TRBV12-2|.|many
TGTGCAAGTCGCTCCCGCCAATATTATTTCGAAGGGACAGGGTCGTTTGTGGAGGGTCACCTCCACTTT
CASRSRQYYFEGTGSFVEGHLHF
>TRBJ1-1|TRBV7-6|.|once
TGTGCCAGCAGCTGGGTACAGGGGAACACTGAAGCTTTCTTT
CASSWVQGNTEAFF
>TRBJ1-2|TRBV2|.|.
TGTGCCAGCAGTGACCAGGCTAATGGCTACACCTTC
CASSDQANGYTF
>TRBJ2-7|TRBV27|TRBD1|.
TGTGCCAGCAGTTTAACCGGGACAGGTACCTACGAGCAGTACTTC
CASSLTGTGTYEQYF
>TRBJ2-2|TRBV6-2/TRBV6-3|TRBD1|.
TGTGCCAGCAGTATCCGGGACAGTAACGGGGAGCTGTTTTTT
CASSIRDSNGELFF
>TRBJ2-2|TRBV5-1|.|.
TGCGCCAGCAGCTTGCTGGCGGTCACCGGGGAGCTGTTTTTT
CASSLLAVTGELFF
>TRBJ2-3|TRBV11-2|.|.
TGTGCCAGCAGCCCAGGAGGCGAAAACACAGATACGCAGTATTTT
CASSPGGENTDTQYF
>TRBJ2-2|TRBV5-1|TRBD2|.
TGCGCCAGCAGCGCGCTAGCGGGAGAAGGGGAGCTGTTTTTT
CASSALAGEGELFF
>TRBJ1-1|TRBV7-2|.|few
TGTGCCAGCAGCCACAGGAACACTGAAGCTTTCTTT
CASSHRNTEAFF
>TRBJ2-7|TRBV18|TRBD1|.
TGTGCCAGCTCACTGGGTCCCCGGGACAGGGATGCCTACGAGCAGTACTTC
CASSLGPRDRDAYEQYF
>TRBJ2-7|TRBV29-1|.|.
TGCAGCGTTGTTGGGGGCGCCTACGAGCAGTACTTC
CSVVGGAYEQYF
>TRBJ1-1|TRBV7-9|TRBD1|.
TGTGCCAGCAGCTTTACAGGGGGGAACACTGAAGCTTTCTTT
CASSFTGGNTEAFF
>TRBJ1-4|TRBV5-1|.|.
TGCGCCAGCAGCTGGGAGGGAGGGGAAAAACTGTTTTTT
CASSWEGGEKLFF
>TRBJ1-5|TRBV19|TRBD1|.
TGTGCCAGTAGTAGCCCCGGACAGGGGACCCAGCCCCAGCATTTT
CASSSPGQGTQPQHF
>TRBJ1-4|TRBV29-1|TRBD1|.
TGCAGCGTTGCCGGGACAGCTAATGAAAAACTGTTTTTT
CSVAGTANEKLFF
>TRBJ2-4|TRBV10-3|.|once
TGTGCCATCAGTGAACTAGCCAAAAACATTCAGTACTTC
CAISELAKNIQYF
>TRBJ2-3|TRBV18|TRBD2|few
TGTGCCAGCTCACCACCCCGGACTAGCGGGGACACAGATACGCAGTATTTT
CASSPPRTSGDTDTQYF
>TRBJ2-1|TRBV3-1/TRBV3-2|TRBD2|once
TGTGCCAGCAGCCAAGATATAGCGGGGAGCTCCTACAATGAGCAGTTCTTC
CASSQDIAGSSYNEQFF
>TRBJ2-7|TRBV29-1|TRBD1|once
TGCAGCGTTTTTGATACAGGGGGCGAGCAGTACTTC
CSVFDTGGEQYF
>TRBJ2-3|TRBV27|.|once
TGTGCCAGCAGTTTGTTCCCTTCGACAGATACGCAGTATTTT
CASSLFPSTDTQYF
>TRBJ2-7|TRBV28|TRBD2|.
TGTGCCAGTACTCTAGCGGGGGGGTTGGGCGAGCAGTACTTC
CASTLAGGLGEQYF
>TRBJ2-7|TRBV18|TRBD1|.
TGTGCCAGCTCACCAAGGGACAGGGCCTACGAGCAGTACTTC
CASSPRDRAYEQYF
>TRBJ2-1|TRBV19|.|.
TGTGCCAGTAGTGCATACGGAGACAATGAGCAGTTCTTC
CASSAYGDNEQFF
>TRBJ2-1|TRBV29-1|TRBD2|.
TGCAGCGTCACTCCTGCCGGACTAGCGGGGATGAGCTCCTACAATGAGCAGTTCTTC
CSVTPAGLAGMSSYNEQFF
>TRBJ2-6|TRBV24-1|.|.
TGTGCCACCAGTGATGCGGGCCTAGACTCTGGGGCCAACGTCCTGACTTTC
CATSDAGLDSGANVLTF
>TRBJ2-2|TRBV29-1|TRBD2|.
TGCAGCGTTGATCCCGGTCCAGGACTAGACACCGGGGAGCTGTTTTTT
CSVDPGPGLDTGELFF
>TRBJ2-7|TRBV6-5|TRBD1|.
TGTGCCAGCACCCGACAGGGGGACCATACCTACGAGCAGTACTTC
CASTRQGDHTYEQYF
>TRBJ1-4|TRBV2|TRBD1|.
TGTGCCAGCGTTAGACAGGGGGCCTCCGAAAAACTGTTTTTT
CASVRQGASEKLFF
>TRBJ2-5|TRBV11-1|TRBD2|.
TGTGCCAGCAGCCTCTTCCTAGCGGACCAAGAGACCCAGTACTTC
CASSLFLADQETQYF